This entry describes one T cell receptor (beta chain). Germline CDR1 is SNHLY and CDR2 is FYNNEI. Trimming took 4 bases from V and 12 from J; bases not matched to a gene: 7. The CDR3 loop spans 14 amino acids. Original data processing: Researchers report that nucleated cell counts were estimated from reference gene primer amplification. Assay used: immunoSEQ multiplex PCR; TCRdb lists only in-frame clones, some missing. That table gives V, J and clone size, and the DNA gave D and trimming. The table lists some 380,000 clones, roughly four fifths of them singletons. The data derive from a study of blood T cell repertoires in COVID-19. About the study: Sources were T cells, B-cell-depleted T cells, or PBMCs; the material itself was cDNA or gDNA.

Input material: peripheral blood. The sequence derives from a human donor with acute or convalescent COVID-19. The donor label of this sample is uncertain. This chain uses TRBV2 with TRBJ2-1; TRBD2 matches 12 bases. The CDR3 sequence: CASSAASGRVAQFF. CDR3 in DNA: TGTGCCAGCAGTGCGGCTAGCGGGAGGGTTGCGCAGTTCTTC.